The 2 T cell receptor beta chains presented below share a single source sample, sequenced in a study of blood T cell repertoires in COVID-19. The repertoire was sequenced with immunoSEQ multiplex PCR; TCRdb's copy has only in-frame clones and lacks some. The table shows about 140,000 clones, with 80% to 85% occurring only once. The material sequenced was peripheral blood. Source of these receptors: a human donor in a cohort sampled during active COVID-19.

The chain employs TRBV18 and TRBJ2-7; TRBD1 agrees at 9 bases. The germline V gene encodes CDR1 KGHSH and CDR2 LQKENI. This CDR3 region has 15 residues. Trimming took 2 bases from V and 1 from J; bases not matched to a gene: 3. DNA for the CDR3: TGTGCCAGCTCACCAGCCGGGACAGGGTCCTACGAGCAGTACTTC. Translated, it gives CASSPAGTGSYEQYF.

Remarks on this clone: This CDR3 is also generated by other DNA sequences in the sample. The chain combines TRBV27 with TRBJ1-4; weak D call: TRBD1 (5 bases). V was trimmed by 3 bases and J by 3 bases, leaving 8 bases between them. This CDR3 has 14 amino acids. From germline, CDR1 is MNHEY and CDR2 SMNVEV (reference sequence). The CDR3 region has the DNA TGTGCCAGCAGTTTGTGGGGGGCTAATGAAAAACTGTTTTTT. Translation: CASSLWGANEKLFF.